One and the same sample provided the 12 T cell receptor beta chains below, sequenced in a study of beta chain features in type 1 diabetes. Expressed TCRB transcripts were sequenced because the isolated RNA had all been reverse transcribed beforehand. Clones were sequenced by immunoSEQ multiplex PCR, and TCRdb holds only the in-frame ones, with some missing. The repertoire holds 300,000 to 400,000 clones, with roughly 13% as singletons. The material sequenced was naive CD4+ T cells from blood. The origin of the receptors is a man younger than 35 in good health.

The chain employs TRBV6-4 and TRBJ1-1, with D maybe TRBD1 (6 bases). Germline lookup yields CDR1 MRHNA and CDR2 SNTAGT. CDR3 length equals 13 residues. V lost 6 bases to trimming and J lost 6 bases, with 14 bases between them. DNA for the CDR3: TGTGCCAGCAGGGAAGGGGGAAGCGCTGAAGCTTTCTTT. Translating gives CASREGGSAEAFF.

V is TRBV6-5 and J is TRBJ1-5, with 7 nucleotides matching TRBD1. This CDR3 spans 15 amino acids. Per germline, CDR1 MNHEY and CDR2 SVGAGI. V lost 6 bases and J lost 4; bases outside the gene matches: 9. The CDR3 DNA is TGTGCCAGCAGGACGACCGGGACAGCGAATCAGCCCCAGCATTTT. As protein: CASRTTGTANQPQHF.

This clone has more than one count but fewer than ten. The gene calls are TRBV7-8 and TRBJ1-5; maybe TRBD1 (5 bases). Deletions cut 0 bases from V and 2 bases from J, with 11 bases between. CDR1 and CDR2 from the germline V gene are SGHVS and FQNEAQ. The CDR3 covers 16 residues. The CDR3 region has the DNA TGTGCCAGCAGCTTAGCGATCGCAGGGCGCAATCAGCCCCAGCATTTT. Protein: CASSLAIAGRNQPQHF.

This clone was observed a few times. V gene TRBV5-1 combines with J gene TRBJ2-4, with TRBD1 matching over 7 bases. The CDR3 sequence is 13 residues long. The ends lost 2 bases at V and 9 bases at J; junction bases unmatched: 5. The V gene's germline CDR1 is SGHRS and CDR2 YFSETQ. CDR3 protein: CASSFDRDSIQYF. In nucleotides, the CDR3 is TGCGCCAGCAGCTTCGACAGGGATTCCATTCAGTACTTC.

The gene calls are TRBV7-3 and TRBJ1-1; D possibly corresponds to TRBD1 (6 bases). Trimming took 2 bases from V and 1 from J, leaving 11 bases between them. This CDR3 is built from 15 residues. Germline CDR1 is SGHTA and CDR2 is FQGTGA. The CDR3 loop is CASSLRPGANTEAFF. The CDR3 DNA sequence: TGTGCCAGCAGCTTACGGCCAGGGGCGAACACTGAAGCTTTCTTT. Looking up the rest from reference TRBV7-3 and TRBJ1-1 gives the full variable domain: GAGVSQTPSNKVTEKGKYVELRCDPISGHTALYWYRQSLGQGPEFLIYFQGTGAADDSGLPNDRFFAVRPEGSVSTLKIQRTERGDSAVYLCASSLRPGANTEAFFGQGTRLTVV.

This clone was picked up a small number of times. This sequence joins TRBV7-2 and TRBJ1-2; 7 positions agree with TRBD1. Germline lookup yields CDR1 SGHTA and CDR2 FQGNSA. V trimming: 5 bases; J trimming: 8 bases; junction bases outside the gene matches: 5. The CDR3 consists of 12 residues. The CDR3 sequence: CASSPGQWGYTF. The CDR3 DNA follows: TGTGCCAGCAGCCCGGGACAGTGGGGCTACACCTTC.

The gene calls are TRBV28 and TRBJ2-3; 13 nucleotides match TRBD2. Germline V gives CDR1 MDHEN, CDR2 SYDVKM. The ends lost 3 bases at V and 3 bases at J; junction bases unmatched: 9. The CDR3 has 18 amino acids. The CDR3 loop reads CASSLPGLAGSLTDTQYF. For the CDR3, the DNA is TGTGCCAGCAGTTTGCCGGGACTAGCGGGATCCTTGACAGATACGCAGTATTTT. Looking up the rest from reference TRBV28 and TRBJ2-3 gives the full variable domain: DVKVTQSSRYLVKRTGEKVFLECVQDMDHENMFWYRQDPGLGLRLIYFSYDVKMKEKGDIPEGYSVSREKKERFSLILESASTNQTSMYLCASSLPGLAGSLTDTQYFGPGTRLTVL.

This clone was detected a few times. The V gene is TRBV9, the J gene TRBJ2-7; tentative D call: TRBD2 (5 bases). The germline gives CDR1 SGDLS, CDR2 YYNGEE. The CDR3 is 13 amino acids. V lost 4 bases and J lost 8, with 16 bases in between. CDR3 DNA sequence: TGTGCCAGCAGCTGGACTCCAGCAGCTCAGCAGTACTTC. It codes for CASSWTPAAQQYF.

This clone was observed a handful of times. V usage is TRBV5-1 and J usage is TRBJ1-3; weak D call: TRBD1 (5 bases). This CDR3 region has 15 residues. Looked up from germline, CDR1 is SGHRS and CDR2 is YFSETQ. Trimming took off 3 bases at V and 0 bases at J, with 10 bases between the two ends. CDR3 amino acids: CASSSGGSSGNTIYF. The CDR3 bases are TGCGCCAGCAGCTCCGGGGGGAGCTCTGGAAACACCATATATTTT.

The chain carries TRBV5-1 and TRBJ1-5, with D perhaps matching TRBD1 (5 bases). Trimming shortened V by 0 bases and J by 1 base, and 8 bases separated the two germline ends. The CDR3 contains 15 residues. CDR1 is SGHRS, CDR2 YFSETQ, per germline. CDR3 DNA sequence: TGCGCCAGCAGCTTGGAGGGGATGAGCAATCAGCCCCAGCATTTT. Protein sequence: CASSLEGMSNQPQHF.

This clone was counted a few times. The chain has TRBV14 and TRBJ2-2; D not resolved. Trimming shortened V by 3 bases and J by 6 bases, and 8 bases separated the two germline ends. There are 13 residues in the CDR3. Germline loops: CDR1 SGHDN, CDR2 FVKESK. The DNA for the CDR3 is TGTGCCAGCAGCCAGACCCGGGCCGGGGAGCTGTTTTTT. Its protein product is CASSQTRAGELFF. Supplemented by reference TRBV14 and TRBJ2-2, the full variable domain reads EAGVTQFPSHSVIEKGQTVTLRCDPISGHDNLYWYRRVMGKEIKFLLHFVKESKQDESGMPNNRFLAERTGGTYSTLKVQPAELEDSGVYFCASSQTRAGELFFGEGSRLTVL.

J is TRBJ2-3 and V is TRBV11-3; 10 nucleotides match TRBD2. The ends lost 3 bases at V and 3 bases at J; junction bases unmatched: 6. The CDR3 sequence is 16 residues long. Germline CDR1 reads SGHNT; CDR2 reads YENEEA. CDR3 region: CASSLRRSGRTDTQYF. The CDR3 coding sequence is TGTGCCAGCAGCTTGCGCCGTAGCGGGAGGACAGATACGCAGTATTTT.